This T cell receptor (beta chain) was sequenced during a study of blood T cell repertoires in COVID-19. Libraries were prepared by immunoSEQ multiplex PCR; TCRdb keeps only in-frame clonotypes and omits some of them. The sample includes about 34,000 clones, over 70% of them seen just once. There are 13 residues in the CDR3. CDR1 and CDR2 (germline): SGHVS, FQNEAQ. Trimming shortened V by 2 bases and J by 5 bases, and 9 bases separated the two germline ends. This TCR was sampled from a man aged 65 to 85 with COVID-19, enrolled during active disease. The sample comprised peripheral blood. The chain couples TRBV7-8 to TRBJ2-5; no clear D. The CDR3 sequence: CASSLIIRETQYF. CDR3 DNA: TGTGCCAGCAGCTTAATTATCCGGGAGACCCAGTACTTC.